Below are 24 T cell receptor beta chains sequenced from a single sample in a study of shared clonotypes between healthy human individuals. Sequencing was performed with immunoSEQ multiplex PCR; in TCRdb, only in-frame clones are kept and a portion is missing. The sample comprises 2 million to 2.5 million clones, almost 96% of which are singletons, and 0.1% to 0.15% rests with the top ten. The specimen sequenced was naive CD4+ T cells sorted from blood. Subset of the sample: CD45RA+ positively selected. The receptors derive from a man younger than 30 in good health.

This CDR3 reads CASSVPALETEAFF. CDR3 DNA: TGTGCCAGTAGTGTCCCGGCTTTGGAGACTGAAGCTTTCTTT. The chain joins TRBV19 to TRBJ1-1; D is unresolved. Trimming stripped 5 bases from V and 5 bases from J, with 15 bases between. CDR3 size: 14 residues. From germline, CDR1 is LNHDA and CDR2 SQIVND (reference sequence).

A word on this clone: Other DNA sequences of this sample code for an identical CDR3. This chain links TRBV7-9 with TRBJ1-2; D gene ambiguous. The CDR3 is made up of 14 amino acids. The ends were cut back, 1 base at V and 1 base at J, with 7 bases in the middle. Germline V gives CDR1 SEHNR, CDR2 FQNEAQ (reference sequence). The CDR3 DNA reads as TGTGCCAGCAGCTTAGAACTGCTTAACTATGGCTACACCTTC. Protein sequence: CASSLELLNYGYTF.

The chain uses TRBV6-1 and TRBJ2-1; D perhaps matches TRBD2 (7 bases). The CDR3 has 14 amino acids. Per the germline V gene, CDR1 is MNHNS and CDR2 is SASEGT. V lost 7 bases to trimming and J lost 3 bases, with 13 bases between them. CDR3 sequence reads: CASTTRGGYNEQFF. The CDR3 nucleotides are TGTGCCAGCACTACGAGGGGGGGCTACAATGAGCAGTTCTTC.

This sequence joins TRBV9 and TRBJ2-3; TRBD2 agrees at 16 bases. CDR1 is SGDLS, CDR2 YYNGEE, per germline. Germline trimming cut 5 bases from V and 0 bases from J; bases unmatched to any gene: 15. This CDR3 has 21 residues. This CDR3 is CASSPRGLGTSGGASTDTQYF. The CDR3 nucleotides read TGTGCCAGCAGTCCAAGAGGGCTTGGGACTAGCGGGGGGGCTAGCACAGATACGCAGTATTTT.

Only one count was recorded for this clone. This sequence joins TRBV6-5 and TRBJ2-7; D is ambiguous. The CDR3 is 15 residues long. Trimming took 2 bases from V and 5 from J, leaving 16 bases between them. Germline V gene lookup returns CDR1 MNHEY and CDR2 SVGAGI. CDR3 protein: CASSYAPTLRNEQYF. The CDR3 DNA reads TGTGCCAGCAGTTACGCACCGACCCTAAGAAACGAGCAGTACTTC.

This chain links TRBV7-2 with TRBJ2-2; D remains unclear. With 1 base removed from V and 0 bases from J, the gap between germline ends came to 6 bases. Germline V CDR1 and CDR2: SGHTA, FQGNSA. The CDR3 covers 15 residues. The DNA of the CDR3 is TGTGCCAGCAGCTTAGACCCAACGAACACCGGGGAGCTGTTTTTT. It is translated as CASSLDPTNTGELFF.

The chain combines TRBV7-9 with TRBJ1-6; 8 positions agree with TRBD1. With 2 bases clipped from V and 9 bases from J, the junction kept 6 bases outside the gene matches. The CDR3 length is 15 residues. Germline CDR1 is SEHNR and CDR2 is FQNEAQ (reference sequence). Here the CDR3 reads CASSLMTGTGSPLHF. The CDR3 bases are TGTGCCAGCAGCTTAATGACGGGGACAGGTTCACCCCTCCACTTT. Looking up the rest from reference TRBV7-9 and TRBJ1-6 gives the full variable domain: DTGVSQNPRHKITKRGQNVTFRCDPISEHNRLYWYRQTLGQGPEFLTYFQNEAQLEKSRLLSDRFSAERPKGSFSTLEIQRTEQGDSAMYLCASSLMTGTGSPLHFGNGTRLTVT.

The chain couples TRBV14 to TRBJ2-1; 10 bases match TRBD2. The CDR3 contains 16 residues. J gave up 5 bases and V 4 bases, and 8 bases lay outside the gene matches. Germline CDR1 and CDR2: SGHDN and FVKESK. CDR3 amino acids: CASSRHGTSVDNEQFF. CDR3 nucleotide sequence: TGTGCCAGCAGCCGTCACGGGACTAGCGTGGACAATGAGCAGTTCTTC.

The chain employs TRBV30 and TRBJ1-1; weak D call: TRBD1 (6 bases). Trimming pared 2 bases from V and 1 base from J, leaving 14 bases between. In germline, CDR1 is GTSNPN, CDR2 SVGIG (reference sequence). This CDR3 comprises 15 residues. Here the CDR3 reads CAWSLLSRGNTEAFF. The CDR3 DNA reads as TGTGCCTGGAGTCTACTTAGCAGGGGGAACACTGAAGCTTTCTTT.

A word on this clone: Additional DNA sequences in this sample encode the identical CDR3. The genes are TRBV2 and TRBJ1-1; possibly TRBD1 for D (5 bases). Germline V gene lookup returns CDR1 SNHLY and CDR2 FYNNEI. V lost 3 bases and J lost 4, with 9 bases in between. This CDR3 is 13 amino acids long. CDR3 sequence: CASSDGGGTEAFF. The CDR3 nucleotides are TGTGCCAGCAGTGATGGGGGGGGCACTGAAGCTTTCTTT. Supplemented by reference TRBV2 and TRBJ1-1, the full variable domain reads EPEVTQTPSHQVTQMGQEVILRCVPISNHLYFYWYRQILGQKVEFLVSFYNNEISEKSEIFDDQFSVERPDGSNFTLKIRSTKLEDSAMYFCASSDGGGTEAFFGQGTRLTVV.

The chain has TRBV19 and TRBJ2-7, with a tentative D call TRBD1 (6 bases). The CDR3 consists of 14 residues. Germline assignment: CDR1 LNHDA and CDR2 SQIVND (reference sequence). Deletions cut 3 bases from V and 1 base from J, with 10 bases between. The DNA of the CDR3 is TGTGCCAGTAGTATGTCTCAGGGGTCCTACGAGCAGTACTTC. Amino acid sequence: CASSMSQGSYEQYF.

The J gene is TRBJ2-7, the V gene TRBV6-5; D uncertain. V shed 4 bases and J shed 2 bases, with 12 bases lying between them. The CDR3 extends over 14 amino acids. Germline-derived CDR1 and CDR2 are MNHEY and SVGAGI. The CDR3 coding sequence is TGTGCCAGCAGTTTGTCGGGTCGGCCCTACGAGCAGTACTTC. This encodes CASSLSGRPYEQYF.

This clone turned up a few times. This sequence joins TRBV7-9 and TRBJ1-6; 7 bases match TRBD1. This CDR3 region has 13 residues. CDR1 and CDR2 from the germline V gene are SEHNR and FQNEAQ (reference sequence). Germline trimming cut 11 bases from V and 9 bases from J; bases unmatched to any gene: 10. The CDR3 coding sequence is TGTGCCGTCCACAGGGGTCAGGGTTCACCCCTCCACTTT. Protein sequence: CAVHRGQGSPLHF. Variable domain in full (rest from reference TRBV7-9 and TRBJ1-6): DTGVSQNPRHKITKRGQNVTFRCDPISEHNRLYWYRQTLGQGPEFLTYFQNEAQLEKSRLLSDRFSAERPKGSFSTLEIQRTEQGDSAMYLCAVHRGQGSPLHFGNGTRLTVT.

CDR3 amino acids: CASSVATEQFF. The DNA for the CDR3 is TGTGCCAGCAGCGTAGCAACTGAGCAGTTCTTC. The J gene is TRBJ2-1, the V gene TRBV5-4; no clear D gene. CDR1 is SGHNT, CDR2 YYREEE, per germline (reference sequence). The CDR3 consists of 11 residues. Trimming left V 4 bases short and J 9 bases short, with 8 bases between.

The chain carries TRBV18 and TRBJ2-2; the D gene is possibly TRBD1 (6 bases). The germline CDR1 and CDR2 sequences are KGHSH and LQKENI. This CDR3 spans 13 amino acids. Deletions cut 4 bases from V and 7 bases from J, with 10 bases between. The CDR3 loop reads CASSLGQIGELFF. CDR3 DNA: TGTGCCAGCTCACTAGGACAGATCGGGGAGCTGTTTTTT. The entire variable domain, with the rest obtained from reference TRBV18 and TRBJ2-2, is as follows: NAGVMQNPRHLVRRRGQEARLRCSPMKGHSHVYWYRQLPEEGLKFMVYLQKENIIDESGMPKERFSAEFPKEGPSILRIQQVVRGDSAAYFCASSLGQIGELFFGEGSRLTVL.

The chain joins TRBV29-1 to TRBJ1-1; 8 bases agree with TRBD1. This CDR3 comprises 13 residues. With 4 bases clipped from V and 1 base from J, the junction kept 2 bases outside the gene matches. CDR1 is SQVTM and CDR2 is ANQGSEA in the germline V gene. The chain's CDR3 is CSVGTGQNTEAFF. The CDR3 nucleotides are TGCAGCGTTGGGACAGGGCAGAACACTGAAGCTTTCTTT.

The chain combines TRBV11-2 with TRBJ2-7; D remains unclear. V was cut by 5 bases and J by 5 bases, with 16 bases left in between. CDR3 length equals 14 residues. CDR1 is SGHAT and CDR2 is FQNNGV in the germline V gene. In DNA form, the CDR3 reads TGTGCCAGCAGCGCCACACACGACCGCAACGAGCAGTACTTC. Amino acids: CASSATHDRNEQYF.

On this clone itself: This specimen includes other DNA sequences encoding the same CDR3. The rearrangement joins TRBV7-3 to TRBJ2-2; 11 bases agree with TRBD2. The CDR3 spans 15 residues. Germline V CDR1 and CDR2: SGHTA, FQGTGA. The V and J ends lost 4 bases and 4 bases, in that order; junction bases with no gene match: 2. The chain's CDR3 is CASSSGTSGTGELFF. As DNA, the CDR3 is TGTGCCAGCAGCTCTGGGACTAGCGGCACCGGGGAGCTGTTTTTT.

The CDR3 sequence: CASSQEGLAADLPKQFF. The CDR3 DNA follows: TGTGCCAGCAGCCAAGAGGGACTAGCGGCGGATCTCCCCAAGCAGTTCTTC. The chain has TRBV4-2 and TRBJ2-1, with TRBD2 identical over 11 bases. This CDR3 comprises 17 residues. V was pared by 0 bases and J by 11 bases, with 12 bases of the junction left unmatched. Germline V gene lookup returns CDR1 LGHNA and CDR2 YNFKEQ.

The table lists this clone with a count of one. The chain has TRBV4-1 and TRBJ1-4, with D hard to call. CDR1 is MGHRA, CDR2 YSYEKL, per germline. Trimming removed 0 bases at V and 4 bases at J, with 12 bases between. This CDR3 has 16 residues. CDR3 region: CASSQDKGGINEKLFF. In DNA form, the CDR3 reads TGCGCCAGCAGCCAAGATAAGGGAGGGATTAATGAAAAACTGTTTTTT.

This clone was observed once. The chain couples TRBV4-1 to TRBJ1-1; D remains unclear. This CDR3 spans 14 amino acids. The germline V gene has CDR1 MGHRA and CDR2 YSYEKL. The V end lost 6 bases, the J end lost 0 bases, and 11 bases lay between the germline ends. In DNA form, the CDR3 reads TGCGCCAGCAGTCCAAGAGCCATGAACACTGAAGCTTTCTTT. Protein sequence: CASSPRAMNTEAFF.

The V call is TRBV5-4, the J call TRBJ2-5; D might be TRBD1 or TRBD2, each matching 7 bases. The CDR3 is made up of 16 amino acids. The germline CDR1 and CDR2 sequences are SGHNT and YYREEE (reference sequence). V dropped 4 bases and J dropped 2 bases, with 18 bases sitting between them. In DNA form, the CDR3 reads TGTGCCAGCAGCCGGGGAGGGGGCGATGCGCAAGAGACCCAGTACTTC. This sequence encodes CASSRGGGDAQETQYF.

This chain joins TRBV25-1 and TRBJ1-5, with D maybe TRBD1 (6 bases). CDR1 is MGHDK, CDR2 SYGVNS, per germline. Trimming took 1 base from V and 4 from J, leaving 8 bases between them. The CDR3 totals 14 residues. The CDR3, as DNA: TGTGCCAGCAGTGAATCGACAGGAAATCAGCCCCAGCATTTT. Amino acid sequence: CASSESTGNQPQHF.

The V call is TRBV4-1, the J call TRBJ1-1; D not resolved. Germline V gene sequence: CDR1 MGHRA, CDR2 YSYEKL. V was clipped by 1 base and J by 0 bases, with 12 bases between them. The CDR3 has 16 amino acids. This chain's CDR3 is CASSQAVRIMNTEAFF. The CDR3, as DNA: TGCGCCAGCAGCCAAGCAGTCAGGATCATGAACACTGAAGCTTTCTTT.